The present entry profiles one T cell receptor (beta chain) with its context. Its antigen is not known. V was pared by 6 bases and J by 0 bases, with 1 base of the junction left unmatched. The germline CDR1 and CDR2 sequences are MNHNY and SVGAGI (reference sequence). The length of the CDR3 is 13 residues. The sample's time point: blood 2 weeks post-SBRT. As for treatment: 15 Gy SBRT to primary tumor, nephrectomy 4 weeks later. The tumor was a clear cell renal cell carcinoma. The data were obtained in a study of radiation and T cells in renal cell carcinoma. Study background: Nephrectomy followed 15 Gy stereotactic body radiation by 4 weeks. Study results and caveats: From baseline, blood top tumor clonotypes peaked at 2 weeks post-radiation.

Method: immunoSEQ multiplex PCR; TCRdb's copy keeps in-frame clones and lacks some. This table holds roughly 120,000 clones, more than 80% found once. The source was blood, collected from a patient whose treatment included radiotherapy and nephrectomy. The TCR was taken from a woman aged 60 to 75 with renal cell carcinoma. This chain connects TRBV6-6 to TRBJ2-5, with 7 bases lining up with TRBD1. For the CDR3, the DNA is TGTGCCAGCAGCAGGGGGTACCAAGAGACCCAGTACTTC. Translated, it gives CASSRGYQETQYF.